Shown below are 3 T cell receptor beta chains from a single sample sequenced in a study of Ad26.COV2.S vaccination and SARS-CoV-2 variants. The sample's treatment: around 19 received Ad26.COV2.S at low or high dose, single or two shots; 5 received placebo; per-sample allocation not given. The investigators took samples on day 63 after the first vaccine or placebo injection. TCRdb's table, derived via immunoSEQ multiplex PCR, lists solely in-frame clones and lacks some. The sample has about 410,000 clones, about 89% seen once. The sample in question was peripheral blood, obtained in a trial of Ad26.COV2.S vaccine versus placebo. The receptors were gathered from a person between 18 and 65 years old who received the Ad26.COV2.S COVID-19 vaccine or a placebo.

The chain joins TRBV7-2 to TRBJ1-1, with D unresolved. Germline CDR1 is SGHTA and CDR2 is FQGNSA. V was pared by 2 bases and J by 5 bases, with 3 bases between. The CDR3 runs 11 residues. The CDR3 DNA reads TGTGCCAGCAGCTTATGGACTGAAGCTTTCTTT. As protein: CASSLWTEAFF.

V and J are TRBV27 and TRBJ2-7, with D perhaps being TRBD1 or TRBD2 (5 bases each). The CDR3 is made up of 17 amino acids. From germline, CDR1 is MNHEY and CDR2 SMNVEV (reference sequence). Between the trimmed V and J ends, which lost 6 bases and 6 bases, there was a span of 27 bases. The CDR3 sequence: CASSQTSGTGRPLEQYF. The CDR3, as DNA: TGTGCCAGCAGCCAGACCTCCGGGACGGGGCGTCCTCTCGAGCAGTACTTC.

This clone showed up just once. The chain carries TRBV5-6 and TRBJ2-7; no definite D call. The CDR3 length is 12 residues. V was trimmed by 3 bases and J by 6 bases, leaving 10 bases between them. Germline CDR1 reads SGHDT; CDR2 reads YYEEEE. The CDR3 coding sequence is TGTGCCAGCAGCTCAGGACGGAGCGAGCAGTACTTC. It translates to CASSSGRSEQYF. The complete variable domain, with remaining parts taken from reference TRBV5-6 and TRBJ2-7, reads DAGVTQSPTHLIKTRGQQVTLRCSPKSGHDTVSWYQQALGQGPQFIFQYYEEEERQRGNFPDRFSGHQFPNYSSELNVNALLLGDSALYLCASSSGRSEQYFGPGTRLTVT.